This record covers a single T cell receptor (beta chain). It lacks a known antigen. No base quality information exists; no much larger clone differs at one position. Receptor libraries were prepared by RT-PCR. The sequencer listed for this sample is Illumina HiSeq 2500. The public reads were run again by TCRdb, first through fastp at Q25 and then through MiXCR, and only productive beta chains were kept. Merged by CDR3 protein, the rows form single entries marked with the most common genes and DNA. Within this sample are about 800,000 distinct CDR3 sequences, with 21% of them counted one time only. The biggest ten clones account for about 10% of the sample. V gives up 6 bases and J gives up 8 bases, and the segment between their germline ends measures 17 bases. The CDR1 and CDR2 encoded by the germline V gene are SGHTA and FQGNSA. The CDR3 has 14 amino acids, counting the end cysteine and phenylalanine. The read is trimmed to its CDR3 DNA, 42 bases read in frame from base 1.

The sample comes from a study of response to subunit inactivated influenza vaccine (dated by TCRdb to the late 2010s). For the wider study: The study used deep quantitative T cell receptor repertoire profiling to track responses to a trivalent subunit inactivated influenza vaccine. Overall study outcomes, separate from this receptor: According to the authors, only a limited number of new T cells may be recruited by each seasonal influenza vaccination.

The sequence links TRBV7-2 to TRBJ2-1, with TRBD1 as a weak D call on 6 bases. Source: PBMCs from blood, taken 4 to 6 days after vaccination. The sequence was obtained from a man aged 45-60 years who received an inactivated influenza vaccine. Donor details come from another sample of the same person, matched by shared clones. The nucleotide sequence reads as follows: TGTGCCAGCAGGGTAGGTACAGGGATCGATGAGCAGTTCTTC. This is translated as CASRVGTGIDEQFF.